The next 17 T cell receptor beta chains were all read from a single sample in a study of identifying expanded T cells in peripheral blood. Repertoires were generated with immunoSEQ multiplex PCR, while TCRdb's copy carries only in-frame clones and drops some. The sample includes tens of thousands of clones, about 85% of them seen just once. The specimen was blood. These receptors were taken from a person between 18 and 75 years old in good health.

The V gene is TRBV5-1, the J gene TRBJ1-5, with D unresolved. The germline V gene has CDR1 SGHRS and CDR2 YFSETQ. V gave up 4 bases and J gave up 4 bases, with 9 bases separating them. The CDR3 is made up of 13 amino acids. CDR3 protein: CASSLGSNQPQHF. For the CDR3, the DNA is TGCGCCAGCAGCCTGGGGTCAAATCAGCCCCAGCATTTT.

The chain employs TRBV13 and TRBJ2-2; 7 nucleotides align to TRBD1. This CDR3 spans 15 amino acids. The germline gives CDR1 PRHDT, CDR2 FYEKMQ (reference sequence). With V trimmed by 5 bases and J by 3 bases, 6 bases remained unmatched. CDR3 DNA: TGTGCCAGCAGCCCCGACAGGGATTACACCGGGGAGCTGTTTTTT. Translation: CASSPDRDYTGELFF. The full variable domain, its missing parts supplied by reference TRBV13 and TRBJ2-2, is AAGVIQSPRHLIKEKRETATLKCYPIPRHDTVYWYQQGPGQDPQFLISFYEKMQSDKGSIPDRFSAQQFSDYHSELNMSSLELGDSALYFCASSPDRDYTGELFFGEGSRLTVL.

The rearrangement uses TRBV19 and TRBJ2-1; the D gene is possibly TRBD2 (6 bases). The germline gives CDR1 LNHDA, CDR2 SQIVND (reference sequence). Trimming took off 6 bases at V and 10 bases at J, with 13 bases between the two ends. This CDR3 contains 12 residues. The CDR3, as DNA: TGTGCCAGTAGGGTCGGCGGGAAAGAGCAGTTCTTC. Encoded protein: CASRVGGKEQFF.

This clone was seen only a few times. The V gene is TRBV6-1, the J gene TRBJ2-7; 9 positions agree with TRBD1. Germline loops: CDR1 MNHNS, CDR2 SASEGT. The V segment lost 6 bases and the J segment 3 bases; nucleotides outside the gene matches: 6. The CDR3 contains 14 residues. The CDR3 DNA is TGTGCCAGCAGCGGGACAGGGAAAGGCTACGAGCAGTACTTC. This gives the protein CASSGTGKGYEQYF.

V and J are TRBV7-9 and TRBJ2-5; no reliable D call. Trimming took off 0 bases at V and 5 bases at J, with 1 base between the two ends. Germline V lookup: CDR1 SEHNR, CDR2 FQNEAQ (reference sequence). CDR3 length equals 11 residues. The CDR3 DNA reads TGTGCCAGCAGCTTAGCGGAGACCCAGTACTTC. Translating gives CASSLAETQYF.

This rearrangement joins TRBV7-1 to TRBJ2-7; the match to TRBD1 covers 9 bases. TRBV7-1 is sorted into the ORF group, with uncertain function. The junction had 6 bases not matched to a gene; V was cut back by 6 bases and J by 3 bases. This CDR3 has 14 amino acids. The CDR3 DNA is TGTGCCAGCAGTCGGACAGGGGATTTCTACGAGCAGTACTTC. It encodes CASSRTGDFYEQYF.

The sample holds a few counts of this clone. The CDR3 nucleotides read TGTGCCAGCAGTGAACAGGCAGGGAATCAGCCCCAGCATTTT. Its translation is CASSEQAGNQPQHF. The chain recombines TRBV6-4 with TRBJ1-5, with TRBD1 as a possible D gene (5 bases). Germline V gene lookup returns CDR1 MRHNA and CDR2 SNTAGT. Trimming pared 3 bases from V and 4 bases from J, leaving 10 bases between. CDR3 size: 14 residues.

This clone was recorded a few times. CDR3 region: CASSTQPGPYAGYTF. As DNA, the CDR3 is TGTGCCAGCAGCACCCAGCCCGGGCCCTATGCGGGCTACACCTTC. The genes are TRBV9 and TRBJ1-2, with D uncertain. Germline V gives CDR1 SGDLS, CDR2 YYNGEE. The V and J ends lost 4 bases and 8 bases respectively, with 21 bases between them. CDR3 length: 15 residues.

This clone was found once. The V gene is TRBV19, the J gene TRBJ1-1; D gene uncertain. Germline V CDR1 and CDR2: LNHDA, SQIVND (reference sequence). This CDR3 region has 14 residues. The germline V and J ends were trimmed by 7 bases and 0 bases, with 12 bases remaining between them. The CDR3 spells CASNSGRVNTEAFF. In DNA, the CDR3 is TGTGCCAGTAATTCGGGGAGGGTGAACACTGAAGCTTTCTTT.

V is TRBV18 and J is TRBJ1-2, with D hard to call. This CDR3 is 17 amino acids long. The germline V gene encodes CDR1 KGHSH and CDR2 LQKENI. V was trimmed by 2 bases and J by 0 bases, leaving 16 bases between them. In DNA form, the CDR3 reads TGTGCCAGCTCACCATCCCCGAGGACCAATCCTAACTATGGCTACACCTTC. This sequence encodes CASSPSPRTNPNYGYTF. Supplemented by reference TRBV18 and TRBJ1-2, the full variable domain reads NAGVMQNPRHLVRRRGQEARLRCSPMKGHSHVYWYRQLPEEGLKFMVYLQKENIIDESGMPKERFSAEFPKEGPSILRIQQVVRGDSAAYFCASSPSPRTNPNYGYTFGSGTRLTVV.

As concerns this clone: Mismatch with germline at one junction end may stem from a read error. This chain joins TRBV11-3 and TRBJ1-1; D unclear. This CDR3 is 15 amino acids long. Germline values: CDR1 SGHNT, CDR2 YENEEA. DNA for the CDR3: TGTGCCAGCAGCTTATTCCCGGGGTTGAACTCTGAAGCTTTCTTT. Amino acid sequence: CASSLFPGLNSEAFF.

The chain employs TRBV28 and TRBJ1-1; D gene uncertain. V shed 8 bases and J shed 8 bases, with 21 bases lying between them. The CDR3 extends over 14 amino acids. CDR1 and CDR2 from the germline V gene are MDHEN and SYDVKM. In DNA form, the CDR3 reads TGTGCCAGCGGACTTTCTTGGGTCTCCACAGAAGCTTTCTTT. This sequence encodes CASGLSWVSTEAFF.

This clone was found once. The chain couples TRBV7-2 to TRBJ1-5; 8 bases line up with TRBD1. The CDR3 runs 14 residues. V shed 4 bases, J shed 4 bases, and the junction held 3 bases outside the gene matches. Per the germline V gene, CDR1 is SGHTA and CDR2 is FQGNSA. CDR3 residues: CASSSGQVNQPQHF. The CDR3 region has the DNA TGTGCCAGCAGCTCGGGACAGGTGAATCAGCCCCAGCATTTT.

The chain has TRBV6-5 and TRBJ1-1; no clear D. The V end was cut by 2 bases, the J end by 2 bases, with 9 bases between. Per germline, CDR1 MNHEY and CDR2 SVGAGI. The CDR3 has 14 residues. The CDR3 is CASSYQDGNTEAFF. The CDR3 nucleotides read TGTGCCAGCAGTTACCAGGACGGAAACACTGAAGCTTTCTTT.

This clone was seen a handful of times. The chain couples TRBV11-3 to TRBJ2-1, with D possibly TRBD1 on 5 matching bases. The germline V gene encodes CDR1 SGHNT and CDR2 YENEEA. The CDR3 length is 13 residues. Trimming cost V 7 bases and J 5 bases, with 12 bases left between them. The chain's CDR3 is CASKGSWDNEQFF. The CDR3 DNA is TGTGCCAGCAAGGGGTCGTGGGACAATGAGCAGTTCTTC. Based on the CDR3 plus reference TRBV11-3 and TRBJ2-1, the full variable domain is EAGVVQSPRYKIIEKKQPVAFWCNPISGHNTLYWYLQNLGQGPELLIRYENEEAVDDSQLPKDRFSAERLKGVDSTLKIQPAELGDSAVYLCASKGSWDNEQFFGPGTRLTVL.

The CDR3 is CATSPGTLIADGYTF. CDR3 DNA: TGTGCCACCAGTCCGGGGACACTAATTGCCGATGGCTACACCTTC. V usage is TRBV15 and J usage is TRBJ1-2; a possible D gene is TRBD1 (6 bases). Germline values: CDR1 LNHNV, CDR2 YYDKDF (reference sequence). V was trimmed by 6 bases and J by 6 bases, leaving 20 bases between them. The CDR3 runs to 15 residues.

The chain employs TRBV5-1 and TRBJ1-3; no reliable D call. With 4 bases removed from V and 0 bases from J, the gap between germline ends came to 14 bases. CDR1 and CDR2 (germline): SGHRS, YFSETQ. The CDR3 contains 16 residues. The CDR3 coding sequence is TGCGCCAGCAGCCAACAGACGACCTCCTCTGGAAACACCATATATTTT. Its protein is CASSQQTTSSGNTIYF.